This TCR beta chain stems from a study of blood T cell repertoires in COVID-19. The J segment lost 2 bases and the V segment lost 0 bases, leaving 17 bases of the junction unmatched. The germline V gene encodes CDR1 LGHNA and CDR2 YSLEER. The CDR3 has 21 amino acids. The table lists this clone with a count of one. Original processing notes: Amplification with reference gene primers provided the estimates of nucleated cell counts. Profiling relied on immunoSEQ multiplex PCR, and the TCRdb table lists in-frame clones only, not all of them. V and J calls plus clone size are reproduced from that table; the DNA served to infer D and trimming. This sample yields some 7,500 clones, of which roughly 86% are seen a single time; roughly 17% belongs to the top ten.

The sequence came from a woman aged 55-75 years with active COVID-19. The sequenced sample was peripheral blood. This chain connects TRBV4-3 to TRBJ2-1, with 9 bases identical to TRBD2. The CDR3 nucleotides are TGCGCCAGCAGCCAAGACTCGAGTCTGGCGGGGGGGCTTTTCCCCTACAATGAGCAGTTCTTC. This codes for CASSQDSSLAGGLFPYNEQFF.